This T cell receptor beta chain was recovered during a study of blood T cell repertoires in COVID-19. Study background: COVID-19 samples from acute and convalescent phases originated in the United States, Italy and Spain. In each case, the material was cDNA or gDNA derived from T cells, B-cell-depleted T cells, or PBMCs.

Germline CDR1 PRHDT, CDR2 FYEKMQ (reference sequence). The V end lost 0 bases, the J end lost 4 bases, and 12 bases lay between the germline ends. This CDR3 has 15 residues. In the original workflow: For nucleated cells, counts were estimated from reference gene primer amplification. TCRdb's table, derived via immunoSEQ multiplex PCR, lists solely in-frame clones and lacks some. The V and J calls and clone size come from that table; D and trimming were worked out from the DNA. The sample holds about 160,000 clones, approximately 81% seen once. This clone appeared a single time. The chain uses TRBV13 and TRBJ1-2, with unresolved D. Specimen: peripheral blood. The source of this sequence is a woman of 80 years or more with active or convalescent COVID-19. DNA for the CDR3: TGTGCCAGCAGCTTAGGGACCCAGGCGGGCTATGGCTACACCTTC. It encodes CASSLGTQAGYGYTF.